This T cell receptor beta chain came from a study of T-cell reconstitution after alpha-beta-depleted transplantation in children. TCRbeta library preparation incorporated unique molecular identifiers. From the PCR reads, TCRdb called clonotypes with MiXCR, one entry per CDR3 protein. Found here are about 870,000 distinct CDR3 sequences, 16% of them singletons; the top ten hold 5%. Study observations and caveats: Elevated TCRbeta diversity at day 60 was traced, in some patients, to surviving recipient T cells and thymic progenitors. By one year post-transplant, T-cell counts and diversity largely arose from T cells that were newly produced. Several hundred graft clones that had expanded were reportedly the source of alpha-beta T cells about two months after transplant.

V dropped 6 bases and J dropped 5 bases, with 16 bases sitting between them. The CDR3 extends over 14 amino acids. Germline V gives CDR1 MNHNS, CDR2 SASEGT. To note about this clonotype: The antigen is undetermined.

This clonotype originated in a male patient aged 10 to 17 who had a stem cell transplant for acute lymphoblastic leukemia, so the T cells may come from the graft donor. Sequencing was performed on PBMCs, mostly from graft donor cells, taken 360 days after TCRalphabeta/CD19-depleted stem cell transplant. This chain links TRBV6-1 with TRBJ1-1; a weak D match, TRBD1 (5 bases). The CDR3 sequence: CASSLGAMGTEAFF. The DNA of the CDR3 is TGTGCCAGCAGCCTCGGGGCGATGGGGACTGAAGCTTTCTTT.